Each of the 28 T cell receptor beta chains below was sequenced from the same sample in a study of blood T cells in healthy people across ages. Sample-barcoded 5' priming and a J-beta primer mix drove a second PCR of 7 to 11 cycles. TCRdb re-analysed the 5' RACE reads in MiXCR, keeping a single row per CDR3 protein. The repertoire has 700,000 to 900,000 distinct CDR3 sequences, about 53% of them found once; the top ten carry approximately 40%. Sequencing was carried out using blood. Receptors originate from a man older than 75 in good health.

This chain uses TRBV12-3 or TRBV12-4 with TRBJ1-2; 9 bases fit TRBD1. The length of the CDR3 is 15 residues. V was pared by 6 bases and J by 4 bases, with 9 bases of the junction left unmatched. The CDR3 loop is CASRELGTGPYGYTF. The CDR3 DNA sequence: TGTGCCAGCAGGGAATTAGGGACAGGGCCCTATGGCTACACCTTC.

This clonotype was found a few times. The chain couples TRBV28 to TRBJ2-4; D is unresolved. The J call may not be correct, given that the DNA end is closer to TRBJ2-5. The CDR3 length is 14 residues. The V gene's germline CDR1 is MDHEN and CDR2 SYDVKM. The CDR3 DNA reads TGTGCCAGCACCCCTGGAGCCAGCTGGGAGACCCAGTACTTC. Protein product: CASTPGASWETQYF.

This clonotype came up once. V and J are TRBV6-6 and TRBJ1-1; 7 nucleotides agree with TRBD1. This CDR3 has 11 amino acids. With 8 bases clipped from V and 9 bases from J, the junction kept 6 bases outside the gene matches. Germline V gives CDR1 MNHNY, CDR2 SVGAGI (reference sequence). The CDR3 loop reads CASSGGQKAFF. The CDR3, as DNA: TGTGCCAGCTCCGGGGGACAGAAAGCTTTCTTT.

This clonotype occurred a few times. This rearrangement joins TRBV7-2 to TRBJ2-4; TRBD1 is a possible D gene (5 bases). The V end was cut by 6 bases, the J end by 13 bases, with 13 bases between. The CDR3 is 11 residues long. CDR1 SGHTA and CDR2 FQGNSA come from the germline V gene. The CDR3 region is CASSLGQGQYF. The CDR3 DNA reads as TGTGCCAGCAGTCTAGGGCAGGGACAGTACTTC.

The gene calls are TRBV20-1 and TRBJ1-6, with D hard to call. The CDR3 consists of 15 residues. The V gene's germline CDR1 is DFQATT and CDR2 SNEGSKA (reference sequence). Trimming shortened V by 0 bases and J by 7 bases, and 13 bases separated the two germline ends. The CDR3 is CSARDPGMINSPLHF. The CDR3 DNA sequence: TGCAGTGCTAGAGATCCGGGCATGATCAATTCACCCCTCCACTTT.

This sequence joins TRBV2 and TRBJ2-2; D is possibly TRBD1 (5 bases). This CDR3 comprises 16 residues. The V and J ends lost 6 bases and 1 base respectively, with 15 bases between them. Germline CDR1 is SNHLY and CDR2 is FYNNEI. Here the CDR3 DNA reads TGTGCCAGCAGCCAAGCCCAGGGCAAGAACACCGGGGAGCTGTTTTTT. It translates to CASSQAQGKNTGELFF.

The V call is TRBV29-1, the J call TRBJ2-7; 8 bases agree with TRBD2. From germline, CDR1 is SQVTM and CDR2 ANQGSEA. The CDR3 is 13 amino acids. The chain's CDR3 is CSAEGSGRREQYF. CDR3 bases: TGCAGTGCCGAGGGGAGCGGGAGAAGGGAGCAGTACTTC.

This chain links TRBV7-9 with TRBJ2-1, with 9 nucleotides matching TRBD2. This CDR3 is 17 amino acids long. The ends lost 1 base at V and 7 bases at J; junction bases unmatched: 11. Germline lookup yields CDR1 SEHNR and CDR2 FQNEAQ (reference sequence). This chain's CDR3 is CASSLVSRGGAWNEQFF. The DNA of the CDR3 is TGTGCCAGCAGCTTAGTATCTCGCGGGGGGGCCTGGAATGAGCAGTTCTTC. Using reference TRBV7-9 and TRBJ2-1 for the parts outside the CDR3, the full variable domain is DTGVSQNPRHKITKRGQNVTFRCDPISEHNRLYWYRQTLGQGPEFLTYFQNEAQLEKSRLLSDRFSAERPKGSFSTLEIQRTEQGDSAMYLCASSLVSRGGAWNEQFFGPGTRLTVL.

This clonotype has a single count. This rearrangement joins TRBV20-1 to TRBJ2-3; the D is unclear. V was cut by 4 bases and J by 6 bases, with 8 bases left in between. The germline CDR1 and CDR2 sequences are DFQATT and SNEGSKA (reference sequence). The length of the CDR3 is 11 residues. Here the CDR3 DNA reads TGCAGTGCTACGTTTCAGGATACGCAGTATTTT. It encodes CSATFQDTQYF.

The sample holds a few counts of this clonotype. This sequence joins TRBV20-1 and TRBJ2-5; D tentatively reads TRBD1 or TRBD2 (5 bases each). The CDR3 loop spans 14 amino acids. The ends were cut back, 4 bases at V and 1 base at J, with 13 bases in the middle. Germline values: CDR1 DFQATT, CDR2 SNEGSKA (reference sequence). CDR3 in amino acids: CSANLGDAQETQYF. The DNA of the CDR3 is TGCAGTGCTAATTTAGGGGACGCCCAAGAGACCCAGTACTTC.

This clonotype was observed a handful of times. The chain carries TRBV6-5 and TRBJ1-1; TRBD1 matches at 7 bases. From germline, CDR1 is MNHEY and CDR2 SVGAGI. The J segment lost 0 bases and the V segment lost 7 bases, leaving 5 bases of the junction unmatched. The CDR3 length is 14 residues. CDR3 sequence reads: CASTRTGLNTEAFF. CDR3 DNA sequence: TGTGCCAGCACCCGGACAGGTTTGAACACTGAAGCTTTCTTT.

The chain couples TRBV6-5 to TRBJ2-5; 11 bases map to TRBD1. V lost 2 bases and J lost 2; bases outside the gene matches: 13. CDR3 length: 19 amino acids. The germline gives CDR1 MNHEY, CDR2 SVGAGI. As DNA, the CDR3 is TGTGCCAGCAGTTACCGCCCGGGACAGGGGGGGAAGAGGCAAGAGACCCAGTACTTC. The encoded protein is CASSYRPGQGGKRQETQYF.

This clonotype was counted a few times. This chain uses TRBV12-3 or TRBV12-4 with TRBJ2-1; D not resolved. The CDR3 has 15 residues. Between the trimmed V and J ends, which lost 6 bases and 13 bases, there was a span of 25 bases. In DNA, the CDR3 is TGTGCCAGCAGCTCCCGGACGAATGCGCCTCAGAGTCAGTTCTTC. It translates to CASSSRTNAPQSQFF.

The V and J genes are TRBV7-2 and TRBJ2-1; no firm D call. V shed 5 bases and J shed 10 bases, with 18 bases lying between them. The germline V gene has CDR1 SGHTA and CDR2 FQGNSA. The CDR3 spans 14 residues. CDR3 in amino acids: CASSLGLGKGEQFF. The DNA of the CDR3 is TGTGCCAGCAGCCTCGGGTTGGGGAAAGGGGAGCAGTTCTTC.

The chain uses TRBV18 and TRBJ2-3; D perhaps matches TRBD1 (6 bases). Germline assignment: CDR1 KGHSH and CDR2 LQKENI. With 6 bases removed from V and 5 bases from J, the gap between germline ends came to 15 bases. The CDR3 length is 14 residues. The CDR3 protein is CASSPVQGRDTQYF. In DNA form, the CDR3 reads TGTGCCAGCTCCCCTGTACAGGGTAGAGATACGCAGTATTTT.

The V and J genes are TRBV6-5 and TRBJ2-4; D call uncertain. This CDR3 has 16 residues. Germline-derived CDR1 and CDR2 are MNHEY and SVGAGI. Trimming took 5 bases from V and 13 from J, leaving 27 bases between them. The CDR3 loop reads CASSRGSIDYPTQQYF. CDR3 DNA sequence: TGTGCCAGCAGTCGAGGATCGATAGATTATCCTACGCAGCAGTACTTC.

This clonotype was counted once. A read error may account for a junction end that differs from germline. This chain joins TRBV5-1 and TRBJ2-3; TRBD2 matches 10 bases. The length of the CDR3 is 15 residues. The germline V gene has CDR1 SGHRS and CDR2 YFSETQ. The CDR3, as DNA: TGCGCCAGCAGTAAGGGGACTAGCGCCACAGGTACGCAGTATTTT. Translation gives CASSKGTSATGTQYF.

This clonotype was detected many times. A clone one base away is much larger, so this may be a read error. The chain has TRBV29-1 and TRBJ2-1; D gene ambiguous. Germline assignment: CDR1 SQVTM and CDR2 ANQGSEA. V was cut by 1 base and J by 10 bases, with 17 bases left in between. CDR3 length: 14 amino acids. The CDR3 region has the DNA TGCAGCGTTGAAGCGCGGAGTCGGCGATTAGAGCAGTTCTTC. This translates into CSVEARSRRLEQFF.

The chain joins TRBV7-2 to TRBJ1-5; possibly TRBD1 for D (5 bases). The CDR3 has 18 amino acids. Between the trimmed V and J ends, which lost 5 bases and 0 bases, there was a span of 20 bases. Germline values: CDR1 SGHTA, CDR2 FQGNSA. The CDR3: CASSAWGTRPYSNQPQHF. The CDR3 nucleotides read TGTGCCAGCAGCGCGTGGGGCACCCGACCTTATAGCAATCAGCCCCAGCATTTT.

This rearrangement joins TRBV20-1 to TRBJ2-1; D is unclear. Trimming took 7 bases from V and 5 from J, leaving 9 bases between them. CDR3 length equals 11 residues. Germline V gives CDR1 DFQATT, CDR2 SNEGSKA (reference sequence). The CDR3, as DNA: TGCAGTGTTGACACCCACAATGAGCAGTTCTTC. This gives the protein CSVDTHNEQFF.

As regards this clonotype: At one end, the junction sequence differs from germline, possibly due to a read error. This rearrangement joins TRBV10-3 to TRBJ1-6; the D gene is possibly TRBD1 (5 bases). Germline V gene data show CDR1 as ENHRY and CDR2 as SYGVKD. The CDR3 loop spans 13 amino acids. The CDR3 loop reads CAVSEGEVSPLHF. The DNA of the CDR3 is TGTGCCGTCAGTGAAGGGGAAGTTTCACCCCTCCACTTT.

This clonotype was counted a few times. The V call is TRBV28, the J call TRBJ2-4; 11 nucleotides agree with TRBD1. Losses at the gene ends were 4 bases for V and 0 bases for J; bases not matched to a gene: 11. CDR3 length: 19 residues. CDR1 is MDHEN, CDR2 SYDVKM, per germline. This CDR3 reads CASSYSSGTGGLAKNIQYF. CDR3 DNA: TGTGCCAGCAGTTACTCATCCGGGACAGGGGGGCTAGCCAAAAACATTCAGTACTTC.

This clonotype was recorded a few times. The chain couples TRBV7-2 to TRBJ2-2; 8 bases are shared with TRBD2. The CDR3 consists of 16 residues. V shed 1 base and J 2 bases; nucleotides not matched to a gene: 3. Germline CDR1 is SGHTA and CDR2 is FQGNSA. CDR3 sequence reads: CASSLEGTRNTGELFF. The CDR3 region has the DNA TGTGCCAGCAGCTTAGAAGGGACTAGAAACACCGGGGAGCTGTTTTTT.

This clonotype came up a few times. The chain recombines TRBV4-1 with TRBJ2-1, with 10 bases identical to TRBD1. V was pared by 1 base and J by 10 bases, with 13 bases of the junction left unmatched. CDR3 size: 17 residues. Germline V gene data show CDR1 as MGHRA and CDR2 as YSYEKL. The CDR3 nucleotides are TGCGCCAGCAGCCAAGCCACCGGGACAGGGGTATTGGGGGAGCAGTTCTTC. Amino acids: CASSQATGTGVLGEQFF.

This clonotype was detected ten times or more. This chain joins TRBV2 and TRBJ2-5; perhaps TRBD2 as D (5 bases). The germline gives CDR1 SNHLY, CDR2 FYNNEI. The CDR3 length is 15 residues. V dropped 0 bases and J dropped 7 bases, with 15 bases sitting between them. The CDR3 loop is CASSEALPGRGTQYF. DNA of the CDR3: TGTGCCAGCAGTGAAGCGCTTCCGGGCCGGGGGACCCAGTACTTC.

As regards this clonotype: One junction end disagrees with the germline gene, perhaps due to a read error. The rearrangement joins TRBV4-2 to TRBJ2-1; 7 bases fit TRBD2. Germline V CDR1 and CDR2: LGHNA, YNFKEQ. The CDR3 spans 20 residues. CDR3 sequence reads: CASSKEWVAGAISSYNEQFF. The CDR3 DNA sequence: TGTGCCAGCAGCAAAGAATGGGTGGCGGGAGCGATTAGCTCCTACAATGAGCAGTTCTTC.

The rearrangement uses TRBV12-3 or TRBV12-4 and TRBJ1-2; 9 positions match TRBD1. Unmatched junction bases numbered 19, after V lost 6 bases and J lost 11 bases. The CDR3 totals 16 residues. CDR3 nucleotide sequence: TGTGCCAGCAGCCCGGGACAGGGACTATCCTTGGGAGGTTACACCTTC. Translation: CASSPGQGLSLGGYTF.

The chain links TRBV5-1 to TRBJ2-1, with TRBD1 identical over 7 bases. Trimming took 4 bases from V and 8 from J; bases not matched to a gene: 6. CDR1 and CDR2 from the germline V gene are SGHRS and YFSETQ. The CDR3 runs to 13 residues. The CDR3 loop reads CASSTEGADEQFF. CDR3 sequence (DNA): TGCGCCAGCAGCACAGAGGGGGCGGATGAGCAGTTCTTC.